Listed here are 26 T cell receptor beta chains from one sample, sequenced in a study of spatial heterogeneity in lung cancer. TCRdb analysed the 5' RACE reads with MiXCR anew, one entry per CDR3 protein. The sample shows 20,000 to 25,000 distinct CDR3 sequences, about 7% of them seen only once. Time point here: sample taken at primary tumor resection. Sequenced here: PBMCs, sampled at surgery. These receptors came from a male donor with early-stage non-small cell lung cancer.

This clonotype was counted only a few times. The J gene is TRBJ1-2, the V gene TRBV5-1, with D unclear. The length of the CDR3 is 15 residues. The germline V and J ends were trimmed by 5 bases and 0 bases, with 14 bases remaining between them. In germline, CDR1 is SGHRS, CDR2 YFSETQ. The CDR3 here is CASREGNSANYGYTF. For the CDR3, the DNA is TGCGCCAGCAGGGAAGGTAACTCAGCTAACTATGGCTACACCTTC. The full variable domain, in which reference TRBV5-1 and TRBJ1-2 provide the parts outside the CDR3, is KAGVTQTPRYLIKTRGQQVTLSCSPISGHRSVSWYQQTPGQGLQFLFEYFSETQRNKGNFPGRFSGRQFSNSRSEMNVSTLELGDSALYLCASREGNSANYGYTFGSGTRLTVV.

This clonotype was counted at least ten times. V is TRBV20-1 and J is TRBJ1-4, with 8 bases fitting TRBD1. The CDR3 loop spans 15 amino acids. V shed 4 bases, J shed 0 bases, and the junction held 4 bases outside the gene matches. Germline lookup yields CDR1 DFQATT and CDR2 SNEGSKA (reference sequence). The CDR3 nucleotides are TGCAGTGCTACCCGACAGGGGACAACTAATGAAAAACTGTTTTTT. Its protein is CSATRQGTTNEKLFF.

The chain is built from TRBV12-3 or TRBV12-4 and TRBJ2-3, with 7 nucleotides matching TRBD2. Trimming removed 9 bases from V and 5 bases from J; junction bases left unmatched: 17. This CDR3 is 16 amino acids long. The CDR3 sequence: CASGGGGRGVGDTQYF. The CDR3 DNA reads TGTGCCAGTGGCGGTGGCGGGAGAGGTGTTGGAGATACGCAGTATTTT.

The genes are TRBV7-3 and TRBJ2-4; D might be TRBD2 (6 bases). The CDR3 has 13 amino acids. Trimming removed 4 bases from V and 9 bases from J, with 13 bases in between. Germline V gene data show CDR1 as SGHTA and CDR2 as FQGTGA. CDR3 sequence reads: CASSWTEGSIQYF. The CDR3 DNA reads TGTGCCAGCAGCTGGACGGAGGGGAGCATTCAGTACTTC.

By its share, this clonotype is medium-sized (0.01 to 0.1%). The chain couples TRBV14 to TRBJ1-1, with no clear D. With 5 bases removed from V and 0 bases from J, the gap between germline ends came to 10 bases. CDR1 and CDR2 from the germline V gene are SGHDN and FVKESK. The CDR3 extends over 14 amino acids. CDR3 sequence reads: CASSSPAVNTEAFF. CDR3 bases: TGTGCCAGCAGCTCCCCAGCTGTGAACACTGAAGCTTTCTTT.

Notes on this clonotype: At one end the junction does not follow the germline gene, possibly because of a read error. This chain connects TRBV3-1 to TRBJ2-1; maybe TRBD2 (6 bases). This CDR3 region has 17 residues. CDR1 is LGHDT and CDR2 is YNNKEL in the germline V gene (reference sequence). CDR3 in amino acids: CASSSTMLGEAYNEHFF. Written as DNA, the CDR3 is TGTGCCAGCAGCTCAACGATGCTCGGGGAGGCCTACAATGAGCACTTCTTC.

This clonotype was recorded many times. This chain joins TRBV5-1 and TRBJ2-1; 7 nucleotides line up with TRBD1. Unmatched junction bases numbered 14, after V lost 1 base and J lost 7 bases. CDR1 is SGHRS, CDR2 YFSETQ, per germline. The CDR3 totals 17 residues. The CDR3 loop reads CASSLSKGQRGSNEQFF. DNA of the CDR3: TGCGCCAGCAGCTTGTCTAAGGGACAGAGGGGATCGAATGAGCAGTTCTTC.

The rearrangement joins TRBV7-4 to TRBJ1-5, with a tentative D call TRBD1 (5 bases). There are 13 residues in the CDR3. Germline CDR1 is SGHVT and CDR2 is SQSDAQ. Trimming shortened V by 2 bases and J by 9 bases, and 11 bases separated the two germline ends. The CDR3 loop reads CASSLRGQRPQHF. CDR3 sequence (DNA): TGTGCCAGCAGCTTACGGGGCCAGCGGCCCCAGCATTTT.

This clonotype was observed many times. The genes are TRBV7-6 and TRBJ1-6; D remains ambiguous. Germline V gene sequence: CDR1 SGHVS, CDR2 FNYEAQ. CDR3 size: 13 residues. The V gene lost 0 bases and the J gene lost 9 bases, with 6 bases spanning the gap. In nucleotides, the CDR3 is TGTGCCAGCAGCTTAGCTGCAGGTTCACCCCTCCACTTT. It encodes CASSLAAGSPLHF. Using reference TRBV7-6 and TRBJ1-6 for the parts outside the CDR3, the full variable domain is GAGVSQSPRYKVTKRGQDVALRCDPISGHVSLYWYRQALGQGPEFLTYFNYEAQQDKSGLPNDRFSAERPEGSISTLTIQRTEQRDSAMYRCASSLAAGSPLHFGNGTRLTVT.

In this sample, this clonotype turned up a few times. This chain uses TRBV2 with TRBJ2-5; possibly TRBD2 for D (6 bases). Trimming removed 7 bases from V and 2 bases from J, with 11 bases in between. The CDR3 is 13 amino acids. The germline V gene encodes CDR1 SNHLY and CDR2 FYNNEI. As DNA, the CDR3 is TGTGCCAGCAAAAGGGACTTACAAGAGACCCAGTACTTC. As protein: CASKRDLQETQYF.

This clonotype was detected ten times or more. The rearrangement links TRBV11-1 to TRBJ1-2; 10 nucleotides align to TRBD1. Germline V gives CDR1 SGHAT, CDR2 FQDESV (reference sequence). The CDR3 sequence is 15 residues long. V lost 5 bases and J lost 2; bases outside the gene matches: 5. This CDR3 reads CASSNAGQGNYGYTF. CDR3 DNA: TGTGCCAGCAGCAATGCGGGACAGGGGAACTATGGCTACACCTTC.

The genes are TRBV25-1 and TRBJ2-3; D gene unclear. Trimming pared 9 bases from V and 5 bases from J, leaving 9 bases between. This CDR3 is 11 amino acids long. Germline CDR1 is MGHDK and CDR2 is SYGVNS. CDR3 DNA sequence: TGTGCCAGTGGATATATAGATACGCAGTATTTT. Translation gives CASGYIDTQYF. Supplemented by reference TRBV25-1 and TRBJ2-3, the full variable domain reads EADIYQTPRYLVIGTGKKITLECSQTMGHDKMYWYQQDPGMELHLIHYSYGVNSTEKGDLSSESTVSRIRTEHFPLTLESARPSHTSQYLCASGYIDTQYFGPGTRLTVL.

This clonotype was seen at least ten times. The chain links TRBV7-2 to TRBJ2-7, with D unresolved. Germline CDR1 reads SGHTA; CDR2 reads FQGNSA. V lost 4 bases and J 4 bases, leaving 14 bases between the germline ends. There are 14 residues in the CDR3. The CDR3 protein is CASSYGHLGYEQYF. The CDR3 nucleotides are TGTGCCAGCAGCTACGGTCATCTAGGGTACGAGCAGTACTTC.

This clonotype was seen ten or more times. This chain connects TRBV7-2 to TRBJ2-2; no reliable D call. The CDR3 has 14 amino acids. CDR1 and CDR2 (germline): SGHTA, FQGNSA. V gave up 5 bases and J gave up 4 bases, with 11 bases separating them. The CDR3 bases are TGTGCCAGCAGCCGGGCCCATTCCACCGGGGAGCTGTTTTTT. This gives the protein CASSRAHSTGELFF.

This clonotype was counted at least ten times. The chain is built from TRBV28 and TRBJ2-7; tentative D call: TRBD1 (6 bases). CDR1 is MDHEN, CDR2 SYDVKM, per germline. The CDR3 length is 13 residues. Trimming shortened V by 5 bases and J by 2 bases, and 10 bases separated the two germline ends. CDR3 nucleotides: TGTGCCAGCAGTCAGGACAGTCCCTACGAGCAGTACGTC. Translation: CASSQDSPYEQYV.

This clonotype was detected a few times. This chain connects TRBV20-1 to TRBJ1-1; D unresolved. Trimming stripped 3 bases from V and 5 bases from J, with 13 bases between. The CDR3 length is 13 residues. The germline V gene encodes CDR1 DFQATT and CDR2 SNEGSKA (reference sequence). In DNA form, the CDR3 reads TGCAGTGCTAGCGGCCTGGGTAGAACTGAAGCTTTCTTT. Translating it yields CSASGLGRTEAFF.

This clonotype was counted at least ten times. The V gene is TRBV12-3 or TRBV12-4, the J gene TRBJ2-5; D possibly corresponds to TRBD2 (5 bases). V was shortened by 5 bases and J by 4 bases, with 14 bases between the two germline ends. CDR3 size: 14 residues. The CDR3 here is CASSPTLGGETQYF. DNA of the CDR3: TGTGCCAGCAGTCCCACACTAGGCGGAGAGACCCAGTACTTC.

The J gene is TRBJ2-7, the V gene TRBV2; D perhaps matches TRBD2 (6 bases). From germline, CDR1 is SNHLY and CDR2 FYNNEI. The CDR3 consists of 13 residues. V was pared by 6 bases and J by 2 bases, with 11 bases between. CDR3 residues: CASRTTGAYEQYF. As DNA, the CDR3 is TGTGCCAGCAGGACAACGGGGGCCTACGAGCAGTACTTC.

The table lists this clonotype with many counts. CDR3 sequence (DNA): TGTGCCAGCACCCTACTTGGACCGCATCAGCCCCAGCATTTT. Translating gives CASTLLGPHQPQHF. The chain carries TRBV12-3 or TRBV12-4 and TRBJ1-5; D gene uncertain. CDR3 length: 14 residues. V lost 7 bases, J lost 5 bases, and 15 bases lay in between.

The chain has TRBV19 and TRBJ1-1, with a weak D call TRBD1 (5 bases). The CDR3 runs 15 residues. The germline gives CDR1 LNHDA, CDR2 SQIVND (reference sequence). Deletions cut 6 bases from V and 4 bases from J, with 18 bases between. The CDR3 sequence is CASRSGGRFGTEAFF. CDR3 DNA: TGTGCCAGTAGGTCGGGGGGACGATTCGGCACTGAAGCTTTCTTT.

This clonotype was seen ten or more times. The chain uses TRBV10-3 and TRBJ1-2, with D unresolved. The CDR3 is made up of 13 amino acids. Trimming removed 6 bases at V and 4 bases at J, with 12 bases between. The germline V gene encodes CDR1 ENHRY and CDR2 SYGVKD. As DNA, the CDR3 is TGTGCCATCAGCATGGACGCAAGCTATGGCTACACCTTC. This codes for CAISMDASYGYTF.

There are many counts of this clonotype. The chain recombines TRBV6-6 with TRBJ2-5, with TRBD2 matching over 10 bases. The V segment lost 4 bases and the J segment 5 bases; nucleotides outside the gene matches: 7. Germline V CDR1 and CDR2: MNHNY, SVGAGI (reference sequence). The CDR3 length is 15 residues. The CDR3 DNA sequence: TGTGCCAGCAGTTTTAGCGGGGGGCCTCAGGAGACCCAGTACTTC. Its protein is CASSFSGGPQETQYF.

This clonotype was detected many times. The rearrangement links TRBV23-1 to TRBJ2-4; TRBD1 is a possible D gene (5 bases). TRBV23-1 has ORF status, its function being uncertain. The CDR3 extends over 14 amino acids. The germline V and J ends were trimmed by 4 bases and 4 bases, with 11 bases remaining between them. The CDR3 is CASSPRTPKNIQYF. The CDR3 nucleotides read TGCGCCAGCAGTCCCCGGACACCTAAAAACATTCAGTACTTC.

In its sample, this clonotype is large. This chain links TRBV20-1 with TRBJ2-3, with D tentatively TRBD2 (6 bases). The CDR3 length is 20 residues. In germline, CDR1 is DFQATT, CDR2 SNEGSKA (reference sequence). The V end lost 0 bases, the J end lost 2 bases, and 27 bases lay between the germline ends. The CDR3 nucleotides read TGCAGTGCTAGAGATTTTGGTCGGGCGGGGAAAATGACTTCCACAGATACGCAGTATTTT. The encoded protein is CSARDFGRAGKMTSTDTQYF.

This clonotype showed up many times. The gene calls are TRBV9 and TRBJ2-3; 10 bases fit TRBD2. The CDR3 spans 16 residues. Germline V lookup: CDR1 SGDLS, CDR2 YYNGEE. The ends lost 3 bases at V and 2 bases at J; junction bases unmatched: 6. The CDR3 loop is CASSAPSGGFTDTQYF. The DNA of the CDR3 is TGTGCCAGCAGCGCTCCTAGCGGGGGCTTCACAGATACGCAGTATTTT.

The CDR3: CAWSDLTATYGYTF. In DNA, the CDR3 is TGTGCCTGGAGTGACTTAACCGCTACCTATGGCTACACCTTC. The chain recombines TRBV30 with TRBJ1-2, with D hard to call. From germline, CDR1 is GTSNPN and CDR2 SVGIG (reference sequence). This CDR3 region has 14 residues. V was clipped by 1 base and J by 4 bases, with 13 bases between them.